The sequence of this T cell receptor delta chain was determined in a study of Vγ9Vδ2 T cells in congenital toxoplasmosis (dated by TCRdb to the early 2020s). At the level of the whole study: IgG, IgM and IgA serology, Western blot and an in-house interferon-gamma release assay were used to diagnose congenital toxoplasmosis. The study compared gamma and delta chain CDR3 repertoires of sorted blood gammadelta T cells between congenitally T. gondii-infected and uninfected infants. Repertoires were sequenced from infants at 2 months after birth and at 1 year of age. At 2 months, TCR sequencing included about 5 infected and more than nine uninfected infants, and at 1 year it included 3 infected and 4 uninfected infants.

Results and caveats for the whole study, not just this receptor: At 2 months, infected infants appeared to have fewer N additions in TRGV9 and TRDV2 CDR3s than uninfected infants, particularly in TRDV2-TRDJ1 sequences. Two months was the earliest age with enough suitable sample material for TCR repertoire analysis, so newborn repertoires were not sequenced. Germline-encoded fetal-type TRDV2 CDR3 sequences seemed to be more prevalent in infected than in uninfected 2-month-old infants, with an in utero expansion footprint being suggested. A public TRGV9 clonotype was highly prevalent in both infected and uninfected infants. At 1 year of age, repertoire differences between infected and uninfected infants were less clear than at 2 months.

By its share of the sample, this clone is large (0.1 to 1%). Its antigen is unknown. Per-nucleotide qualities are absent, and no much larger clonotype sits a single base away. Template-switch reverse transcription with SuperScript II was used to generate cDNA, with TRGC- and TRDC-specific primers combined in a single tube. The TRGC primer was designed so that it binds both the TRGC1 and the TRGC2 constant genes. Amplification of TRG and TRD was done with the KAPA Real-Time Library Amplification Kit, and AMPure XP beads were used for purification between steps. Illumina sequencing adapters were added by index PCR using the Nextera XT Index Kit. An Illumina MiSeq running the V2 300 kit was used to sequence the TRG and TRD amplicons, producing 150 bp paired-end reads. The study's processing was this. Before any further analysis, FastQC version 0.11.8 was used to assess read quality. With MiXCR version 3.0.3, reads were aligned to GenBank TRG or TRD reference genes and CDR3 sequences were built. Default MiXCR settings were used with one exception: TRDD gene segments were assembled from 3 consecutive nucleotides instead of 5. VDJtools version 1.2.1 calculated N additions, CDR3 length, J segment length and clonotype sharing between samples. CDR3 sequences that were out of frame or contained stop codons were left out of the analysis. Infant repertoires were compared for overlap with previously published fetal, cord blood and adult blood Vgamma9Vdelta2 repertoires. Identical DNA sequences were merged into single rows after TCRdb reprocessed the public reads with CATT. These V and J calls originate from TCRdb's pipeline instead of the authors' own analysis. This sample lists about 620 delta-chain clones; 7.5% to 8% were detected once. The ten largest account for 11% to 15% of the sample.

Mothers of both infected and uninfected infants received the same treatment, using spiramycin and/or pyrimethamine plus sulfadiazine plus folinic acid. All infants, both infected and uninfected, were delivered at term after more than 37 weeks of gestation. Approximately 1 mL of blood was processed into PBMCs by Lymphoprep gradient centrifugation, then cryopreserved in liquid nitrogen and shipped to Belgium. After thawing, the PBMCs were labeled with Zombie NIR viability dye and stained with antibodies against CD3, TCR gammadelta, Vgamma9 and Vdelta2. Sorting of CD3+ TCRgammadelta+ T cells was performed on a FACSAria III, with a mean purity of roughly 98%. For each sample, RNA was extracted from roughly 10,000 sorted gammadelta T cells with the RNeasy Micro Kit. Each infant was born to a mother who had been enrolled with a primary T. gondii infection during pregnancy. The infants' peripheral blood was drawn at an outpatient microbiology and virology center located in Pavia, Italy.

The germline V gene sets CDR1 to TSESDYY and CDR2 to QEAYKQQN. Clipping removes 8 bases from V and 2 bases from J, with 14 as the unmatched junction base count. The CDR3 numbers 16 residues from cysteine through phenylalanine. The read is trimmed to its CDR3 DNA, 48 bases read in frame from base 1. The TCR originated in a child younger than 10 born to a mother with Toxoplasma gondii infection during pregnancy, either congenitally infected or uninfected (not recorded which). The receptor chain draws on TRAV38-2/DV8 and TRDJ1, and TRDD3 matches 8 of the central bases. The material sequenced was gamma-delta T cells from blood. The CDR3 has the sequence CAYSPQLGVGTDKLIF. Here is the DNA: TGTGCTTACTCCCCACAACTGGGGGTAGGGACCGATAAACTCATCTTT.